This T cell receptor (beta chain) was captured in a study of blood T cell repertoires in COVID-19. The wider study: The study drew acute and convalescent COVID-19 samples from the United States, Italy and Spain. PBMCs, B-cell-depleted T cells, or T cells provided the cDNA or gDNA that made up the material.

V shed 5 bases, J shed 2 bases, and the junction held 6 bases outside the gene matches. This CDR3 region has 14 residues. In germline, CDR1 is MNHEY, CDR2 SMNVEV (reference sequence). Per the original methods: Cell counts per sample came from amplifying reference gene primers. Assay: immunoSEQ multiplex PCR; the TCRdb copy retains only in-frame clones and omits some. D and trimming were read from the DNA, whereas the V and J calls and clone size are those reported in that table. The sample lists 150,000 to 200,000 clones, over 80% seen once, with more than 5% in the top ten. The J gene is TRBJ2-7, the V gene TRBV27; 7 nucleotides match TRBD1. This sequence was found in a woman in her 30s with acute or convalescent COVID-19. The sample consisted of peripheral blood. Here the CDR3 DNA reads TGTGCCAGCAGTCCTTCGACAGGGCCCTACGAGCAGTACTTC. It encodes CASSPSTGPYEQYF.